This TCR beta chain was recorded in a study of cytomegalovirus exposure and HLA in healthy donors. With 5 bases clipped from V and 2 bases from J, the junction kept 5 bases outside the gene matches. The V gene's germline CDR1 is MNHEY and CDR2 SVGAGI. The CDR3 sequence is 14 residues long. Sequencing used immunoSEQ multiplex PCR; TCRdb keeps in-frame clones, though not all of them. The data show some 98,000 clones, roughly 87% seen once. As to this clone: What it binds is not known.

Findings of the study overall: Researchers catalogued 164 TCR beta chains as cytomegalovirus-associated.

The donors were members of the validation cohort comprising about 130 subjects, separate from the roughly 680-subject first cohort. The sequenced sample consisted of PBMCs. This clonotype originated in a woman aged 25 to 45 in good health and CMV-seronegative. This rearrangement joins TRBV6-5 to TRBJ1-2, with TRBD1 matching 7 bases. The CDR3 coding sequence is TGTGCCAGCAGTCGGGACAGTTTCAACTATGGCTACACCTTC. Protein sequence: CASSRDSFNYGYTF.